This T cell receptor beta chain appears in the sequencing data of a study of blood T cell repertoires in COVID-19. Here immunoSEQ multiplex PCR was the method, and the copy in TCRdb shows in-frame clones only, minus some. Found here are around 280,000 clones, 88% of them singletons; the top ten hold around 10%. Those enrolled in Seattle joined during active infection and were followed longitudinally afterward. The sequence was collected from a woman under 40 with COVID-19, enrolled during active disease. The sample was peripheral blood.

The CDR3 sequence: CASSRSGQTKEYF. CDR3 DNA: TGTGCCAGCAGCCGCTCAGGACAGACAAAGGAGTATTTT. V gene TRBV28 combines with J gene TRBJ2-3, with a weak D call TRBD1 (6 bases). This CDR3 has 13 amino acids. CDR1 and CDR2 (germline): MDHEN, SYDVKM. Trimming shortened V by 6 bases and J by 13 bases, and 20 bases separated the two germline ends.